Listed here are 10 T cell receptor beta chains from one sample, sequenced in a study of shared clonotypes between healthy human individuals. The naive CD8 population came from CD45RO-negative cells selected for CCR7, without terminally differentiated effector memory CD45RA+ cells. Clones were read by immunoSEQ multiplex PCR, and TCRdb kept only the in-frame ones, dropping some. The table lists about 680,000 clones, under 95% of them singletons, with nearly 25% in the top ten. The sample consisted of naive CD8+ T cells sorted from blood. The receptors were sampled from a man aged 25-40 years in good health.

For the CDR3, the DNA is TGCGCCAGCAGCCGGATATTCAATGAGCAGTTCTTC. This encodes CASSRIFNEQFF. The J gene is TRBJ2-1, the V gene TRBV4-1, with D unclear. Deletions cut 4 bases from V and 6 bases from J, with 7 bases between. This CDR3 has 12 residues. Germline V gene sequence: CDR1 MGHRA, CDR2 YSYEKL.

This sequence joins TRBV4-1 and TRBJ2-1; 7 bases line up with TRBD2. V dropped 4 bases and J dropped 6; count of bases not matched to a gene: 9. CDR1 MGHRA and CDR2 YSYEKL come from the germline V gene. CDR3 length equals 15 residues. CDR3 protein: CASSPGLAASNEQFF. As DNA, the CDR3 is TGCGCCAGCAGCCCCGGCCTAGCGGCGAGCAATGAGCAGTTCTTC.

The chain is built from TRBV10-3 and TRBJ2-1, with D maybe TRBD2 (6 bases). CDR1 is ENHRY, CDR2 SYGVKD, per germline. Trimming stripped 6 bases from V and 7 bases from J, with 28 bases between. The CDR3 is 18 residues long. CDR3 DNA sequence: TGTGCCATCAGCGCTTTTGACGGAACTAGCCCCCGGGGAAATGAGCAGTTCTTC. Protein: CAISAFDGTSPRGNEQFF.

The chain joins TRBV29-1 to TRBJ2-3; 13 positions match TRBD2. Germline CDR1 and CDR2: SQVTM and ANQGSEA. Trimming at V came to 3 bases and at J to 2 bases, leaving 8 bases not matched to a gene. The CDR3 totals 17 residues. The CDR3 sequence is CSVDGTSGEWVTDTQYF. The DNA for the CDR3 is TGCAGCGTTGACGGGACTAGCGGGGAGTGGGTCACAGATACGCAGTATTTT.

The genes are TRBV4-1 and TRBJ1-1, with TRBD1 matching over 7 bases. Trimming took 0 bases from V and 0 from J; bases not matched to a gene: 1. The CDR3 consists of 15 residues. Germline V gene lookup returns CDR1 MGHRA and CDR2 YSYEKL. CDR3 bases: TGCGCCAGCAGCCAAGAAGGGACAGTGAACACTGAAGCTTTCTTT. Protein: CASSQEGTVNTEAFF.

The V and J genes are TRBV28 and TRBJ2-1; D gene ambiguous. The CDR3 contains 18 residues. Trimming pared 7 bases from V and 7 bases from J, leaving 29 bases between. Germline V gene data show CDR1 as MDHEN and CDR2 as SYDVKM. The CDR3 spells CASIPATMSAPRFNEQFF. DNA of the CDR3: TGTGCCAGCATCCCGGCCACCATGTCAGCGCCAAGGTTTAATGAGCAGTTCTTC.

The CDR3 region has the DNA TGTGCCAGCAGTGTAGGACTAGCGGGGACGGCCGGGGAGCTGTTTTTT. Its protein product is CASSVGLAGTAGELFF. This chain links TRBV27 with TRBJ2-2; TRBD2 agrees at 12 bases. The ends lost 5 bases at V and 6 bases at J; junction bases unmatched: 7. Germline V gene lookup returns CDR1 MNHEY and CDR2 SMNVEV (reference sequence). The CDR3 is made up of 16 amino acids.

The CDR3 DNA follows: TGCGCCAGCAGCCGGGGACGGACGTCAGGGGAGCAGTTCTTC. Translating it yields CASSRGRTSGEQFF. The gene calls are TRBV4-3 and TRBJ2-1; D is possibly TRBD1 or TRBD2 (5 bases each). V was trimmed by 4 bases and J by 10 bases, leaving 17 bases between them. The germline CDR1 and CDR2 sequences are LGHNA and YSLEER. The CDR3 runs to 14 residues.

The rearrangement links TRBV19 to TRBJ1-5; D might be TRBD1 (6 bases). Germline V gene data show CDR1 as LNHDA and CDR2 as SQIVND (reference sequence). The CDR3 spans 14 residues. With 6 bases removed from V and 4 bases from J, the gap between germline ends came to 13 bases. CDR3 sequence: CASRKQGANQPQHF. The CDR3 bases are TGTGCCAGTAGGAAACAGGGCGCGAATCAGCCCCAGCATTTT. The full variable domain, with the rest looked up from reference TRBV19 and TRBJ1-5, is DGGITQSPKYLFRKEGQNVTLSCEQNLNHDAMYWYRQDPGQGLRLIYYSQIVNDFQKGDIAEGYSVSREKKESFPLTVTSAQKNPTAFYLCASRKQGANQPQHFGDGTRLSIL.

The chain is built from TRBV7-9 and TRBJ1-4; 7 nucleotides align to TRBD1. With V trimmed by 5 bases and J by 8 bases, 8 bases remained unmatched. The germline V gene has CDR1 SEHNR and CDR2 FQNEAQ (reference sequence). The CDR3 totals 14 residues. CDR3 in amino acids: CASSPITGDEKLFF. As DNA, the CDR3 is TGTGCCAGCAGCCCCATTACAGGGGACGAAAAACTGTTTTTT.